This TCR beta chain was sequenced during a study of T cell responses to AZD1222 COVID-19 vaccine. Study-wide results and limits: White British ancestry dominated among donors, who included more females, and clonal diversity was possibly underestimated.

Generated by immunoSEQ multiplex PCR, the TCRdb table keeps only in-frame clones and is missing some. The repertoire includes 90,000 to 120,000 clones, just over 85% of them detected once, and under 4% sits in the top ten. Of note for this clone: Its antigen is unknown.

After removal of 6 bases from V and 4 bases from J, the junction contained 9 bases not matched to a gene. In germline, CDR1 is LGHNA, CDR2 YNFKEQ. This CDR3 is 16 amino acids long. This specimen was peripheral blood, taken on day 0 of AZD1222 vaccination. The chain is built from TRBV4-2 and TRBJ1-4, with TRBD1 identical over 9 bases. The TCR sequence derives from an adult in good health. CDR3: CASRSRDRANNEKLFF. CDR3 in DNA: TGTGCCAGCAGGTCCCGGGACAGGGCTAATAATGAAAAACTGTTTTTT.